Following are 22 T cell receptor beta chains from one sample sequenced in a study of PD-1 blockade in classical Hodgkin lymphoma. This table comes from immunoSEQ multiplex PCR, and its TCRdb copy is limited to in-frame clones, with some not included. The data contain about 12,000 clones, 88% of them singletons. Noted time point: cycle 4 day 1 (C4D1), after more than five weeks of nivolumab. Brentuximab vedotin exposure varied, and every patient relapsed after autologous stem cell transplantation. With magnetic negative selection, CD4+ T cells were purified from PBMCs that had been thawed. The sample in question was CD4+ T cells from blood, obtained before the fourth cycle of nivolumab. The receptors derive from a human donor with classical Hodgkin lymphoma.

V is TRBV7-3 and J is TRBJ2-3; TRBD2 agrees at 10 bases. The junction had 2 bases not matched to a gene; V was cut back by 5 bases and J by 0 bases. The CDR3 consists of 15 residues. Germline assignment: CDR1 SGHTA and CDR2 FQGTGA. CDR3 DNA sequence: TGTGCCAGCAGCGCGACTAGCGGGAGCACAGATACGCAGTATTTT. It yields the protein CASSATSGSTDTQYF.

V and J are TRBV11-3 and TRBJ2-7; D might be TRBD1 or TRBD2, each matching 5 bases. Trimming removed 2 bases from V and 5 bases from J, with 7 bases in between. The germline V gene encodes CDR1 SGHNT and CDR2 YENEEA. The CDR3 extends over 12 amino acids. The CDR3 bases are TGTGCCAGCAGCTTACAGGGAGACGAGCAGTACTTC. This codes for CASSLQGDEQYF.

This clone was picked up one time. An end of the junction differs from the germline gene, which may be a read error. Additional DNA sequences in this sample encode the identical CDR3. This rearrangement joins TRBV5-1 to TRBJ2-2; 8 bases are shared with TRBD2. This CDR3 spans 16 amino acids. The V gene's germline CDR1 is SGHRS and CDR2 YFSETQ. The DNA of the CDR3 is TGCGCCAGCAGCCTTACGGGAGGGCGGAACACCGGAGAGCTGTTTTTT. It codes for CASSLTGGRNTGELFF.

The genes are TRBV15 and TRBJ1-4; 9 positions agree with TRBD1. CDR3 length: 16 residues. In germline, CDR1 is LNHNV, CDR2 YYDKDF (reference sequence). Germline trimming cut 0 bases from V and 5 bases from J; bases unmatched to any gene: 4. CDR3 sequence reads: CATSREAGQGNEKLFF. Written as DNA, the CDR3 is TGTGCCACCAGCAGAGAGGCGGGACAGGGAAATGAAAAACTGTTTTTT.

This chain uses TRBV9 with TRBJ2-1; TRBD1 is a possible D gene (7 bases). V was clipped by 3 bases and J by 6 bases, with 13 bases between them. The germline gives CDR1 SGDLS, CDR2 YYNGEE. The CDR3 sequence is 14 residues long. The CDR3 sequence: CASSARGALNEQFF. CDR3 nucleotide sequence: TGTGCCAGCAGCGCCAGGGGGGCGCTCAATGAGCAGTTCTTC.

The rearrangement links TRBV27 to TRBJ2-5, with D unclear. V was cut by 2 bases and J by 5 bases, with 9 bases left in between. The germline V gene has CDR1 MNHEY and CDR2 SMNVEV (reference sequence). There are 13 residues in the CDR3. CDR3 nucleotides: TGTGCCAGCAGTTTAGGGTCCGTCGAGACCCAGTACTTC. The encoded protein is CASSLGSVETQYF.

The chain joins TRBV18 to TRBJ1-5, with 7 positions matching TRBD1. This CDR3 has 15 residues. With V trimmed by 2 bases and J by 3 bases, 4 bases remained unmatched. Germline values: CDR1 KGHSH, CDR2 LQKENI. This chain's CDR3 is CASSPGQVHNQPQHF. The CDR3, as DNA: TGTGCCAGCTCACCAGGACAGGTCCACAATCAGCCCCAGCATTTT.

With regard to this clone: The same CDR3 can be traced to other DNA sequences in this sample. The chain uses TRBV5-1 and TRBJ2-2, with 8 nucleotides matching TRBD1. The CDR3 is made up of 17 amino acids. V trimming: 3 bases; J trimming: 7 bases; junction bases outside the gene matches: 14. The germline gives CDR1 SGHRS, CDR2 YFSETQ. The CDR3: CASSSTLLQGVGGELFF. In DNA form, the CDR3 reads TGCGCCAGCAGCTCCACGCTATTACAGGGGGTCGGCGGGGAGCTGTTTTTT.

The rearrangement uses TRBV7-7 and TRBJ2-5; D is possibly TRBD1 (6 bases). The germline CDR1 and CDR2 sequences are SSHAT and FNYEAQ (reference sequence). The CDR3 has 15 amino acids. Between the trimmed V and J ends, which lost 2 bases and 3 bases, there was a span of 13 bases. The CDR3 loop is CASSLRGTGEETQYF. CDR3 coding DNA: TGTGCCAGCAGCTTAAGGGGGACCGGCGAAGAGACCCAGTACTTC. Complete variable domain (other parts from reference TRBV7-7 and TRBJ2-5): GAGVSQSPRYKVTKRGQDVTLRCDPISSHATLYWYQQALGQGPEFLTYFNYEAQPDKSGLPSDRFSAERPEGSISTLTIQRTEQRDSAMYRCASSLRGTGEETQYFGPGTRLLVL.

The V and J genes are TRBV12-5 and TRBJ2-3, with D perhaps matching TRBD2 (6 bases). Germline V CDR1 and CDR2: LGHNT, FRNRAP. V was trimmed by 8 bases and J by 1 base, leaving 10 bases between them. This CDR3 has 13 residues. CDR3 amino acids: CASKASGTDTQYF. In nucleotides, the CDR3 is TGTGCTAGTAAGGCTAGCGGCACAGATACGCAGTATTTT.

This chain connects TRBV28 to TRBJ2-7; maybe TRBD2 (5 bases). V lost 2 bases to trimming and J lost 2 bases, with 13 bases between them. Germline CDR1 is MDHEN and CDR2 is SYDVKM. The CDR3 extends over 15 amino acids. The CDR3 is CASSLVRGPPYEQYF. The CDR3, as DNA: TGTGCCAGCAGTTTAGTTCGAGGGCCCCCCTACGAGCAGTACTTC.

The gene calls are TRBV5-6 and TRBJ2-5, with D unresolved. Trimming shortened V by 0 bases and J by 3 bases, and 6 bases separated the two germline ends. This CDR3 is built from 13 residues. In germline, CDR1 is SGHDT, CDR2 YYEEEE. The CDR3 coding sequence is TGTGCCAGCAGCTTGGCTCCGGAAGAGACCCAGTACTTC. Residues: CASSLAPEETQYF.

This chain joins TRBV5-4 and TRBJ2-5; the D is unclear. The V and J ends lost 6 bases and 5 bases respectively, with 17 bases between them. The CDR3 has 14 amino acids. The germline gives CDR1 SGHNT, CDR2 YYREEE (reference sequence). The CDR3 protein is CASTGNPGEETQYF. The CDR3 coding sequence is TGTGCCAGCACAGGCAACCCGGGTGAGGAGACCCAGTACTTC.

This clone was seen just once. The chain has TRBV7-2 and TRBJ2-3, with 8 bases lining up with TRBD2. This CDR3 has 18 residues. J gave up 0 bases and V 2 bases, and 10 bases lay outside the gene matches. Germline V gives CDR1 SGHTA, CDR2 FQGNSA. Written as DNA, the CDR3 is TGTGCCAGCAGCTTAAGGTCTAGCGGGTACCCTAGCACAGATACGCAGTATTTT. This encodes CASSLRSSGYPSTDTQYF.

The chain's CDR3 is CASSQLGTSSYEQYF. CDR3 nucleotides: TGTGCCAGCAGCCAACTCGGGACTAGCTCCTACGAGCAGTACTTC. This chain links TRBV4-2 with TRBJ2-7; 8 bases are a match to TRBD2. This CDR3 contains 15 residues. The ends lost 2 bases at V and 0 bases at J; junction bases unmatched: 3. The germline V gene has CDR1 LGHNA and CDR2 YNFKEQ.

This clone occurred once. The chain joins TRBV28 to TRBJ2-2; tentative D call: TRBD1 (6 bases). This CDR3 region has 15 residues. Germline assignment: CDR1 MDHEN and CDR2 SYDVKM. V was clipped by 5 bases and J by 6 bases, with 16 bases between them. In nucleotides, the CDR3 is TGTGCCAGCAGTCCGACCGGGACAAAAGCCGGGGAGCTGTTTTTT. Residues: CASSPTGTKAGELFF.

This chain connects TRBV4-3 to TRBJ1-3; D is perhaps TRBD1 (5 bases). CDR1 and CDR2 (germline): LGHNA, YSLEER. Trimming pared 1 base from V and 2 bases from J, leaving 18 bases between. This CDR3 spans 18 amino acids. The CDR3 DNA reads as TGCGCCAGCAGCCAAGGCTTGGGGGGAGGAGGGGCTGGAAACACCATATATTTT. Protein sequence: CASSQGLGGGGAGNTIYF.

The J gene is TRBJ2-7, the V gene TRBV5-6, with no clear D. Germline values: CDR1 SGHDT, CDR2 YYEEEE. V gave up 1 base and J gave up 2 bases, with 4 bases separating them. The CDR3 consists of 12 residues. CDR3 amino acids: CASSLKPYEQYF. CDR3 DNA: TGTGCCAGCAGCTTGAAACCCTACGAGCAGTACTTC.

The CDR3 region is CASSGRRSSTDTQYF. The CDR3 DNA follows: TGTGCCAGCAGTGGTCGGCGGAGTAGCACAGATACGCAGTATTTT. This chain uses TRBV2 with TRBJ2-3, with D uncertain. V lost 4 bases and J lost 0, with 11 bases in between. Germline V lookup: CDR1 SNHLY, CDR2 FYNNEI. The CDR3 contains 15 residues.

This clone has only one observation. J is TRBJ2-1 and V is TRBV7-2; TRBD2 aligns across 12 bases. Germline CDR1 and CDR2: SGHTA and FQGNSA. Germline trimming cut 6 bases from V and 6 bases from J; bases unmatched to any gene: 6. This CDR3 has 15 amino acids. The CDR3 nucleotides are TGTGCCAGCAGTACTAGCGGGAGGCGGGGCAATGAGCAGTTCTTC. Protein: CASSTSGRRGNEQFF.

The chain joins TRBV28 to TRBJ1-2; D is possibly TRBD1 (5 bases). V was shortened by 2 bases and J by 8 bases, with 12 bases between the two germline ends. This CDR3 is built from 13 residues. Germline values: CDR1 MDHEN, CDR2 SYDVKM. DNA of the CDR3: TGTGCCAGCAGTTTAGGGGGATCGCAGGGCTACACCTTC. This gives the protein CASSLGGSQGYTF.

The chain combines TRBV28 with TRBJ2-1; TRBD1 matches 7 bases. The germline CDR1 and CDR2 sequences are MDHEN and SYDVKM. J lost 1 base, V lost 7 bases, and 7 bases had no gene match. CDR3 length: 15 amino acids. CDR3 nucleotide sequence: TGTGCCAGCAAATTCGGGGACAGATCCTACAATGAGCAGTTCTTC. Its protein is CASKFGDRSYNEQFF.